This T cell receptor (beta chain) emerged from a study of blood T cell repertoires in COVID-19. Overall study context: Researchers got acute and convalescent COVID-19 samples from the United States, Italy and Spain. Sources were T cells, B-cell-depleted T cells, or PBMCs; the material itself was cDNA or gDNA.

The germline CDR1 and CDR2 sequences are MRHNA and SNTAGT. This CDR3 contains 13 residues. Trimming at V came to 10 bases and at J to 7 bases, leaving 10 bases not matched to a gene. Per the original data handling: Amplification of reference gene primers was used by the study to estimate nucleated cell counts. TCRdb's table, derived via immunoSEQ multiplex PCR, lists solely in-frame clones and lacks some. V, J and clone size were drawn from that table, and D and trimming were deduced from the DNA. The sample has approximately 120,000 clones; about 80% are singletons. The receptor was derived from a man aged 40-55 years with active or convalescent COVID-19. Sequenced material: peripheral blood. The J gene is TRBJ2-7, the V gene TRBV6-4; the match to TRBD2 covers 10 bases. CDR3 bases: TGTGCCACCCTTGTGGGACTAGCGAGAGAGCAGTACTTC. It encodes CATLVGLAREQYF.